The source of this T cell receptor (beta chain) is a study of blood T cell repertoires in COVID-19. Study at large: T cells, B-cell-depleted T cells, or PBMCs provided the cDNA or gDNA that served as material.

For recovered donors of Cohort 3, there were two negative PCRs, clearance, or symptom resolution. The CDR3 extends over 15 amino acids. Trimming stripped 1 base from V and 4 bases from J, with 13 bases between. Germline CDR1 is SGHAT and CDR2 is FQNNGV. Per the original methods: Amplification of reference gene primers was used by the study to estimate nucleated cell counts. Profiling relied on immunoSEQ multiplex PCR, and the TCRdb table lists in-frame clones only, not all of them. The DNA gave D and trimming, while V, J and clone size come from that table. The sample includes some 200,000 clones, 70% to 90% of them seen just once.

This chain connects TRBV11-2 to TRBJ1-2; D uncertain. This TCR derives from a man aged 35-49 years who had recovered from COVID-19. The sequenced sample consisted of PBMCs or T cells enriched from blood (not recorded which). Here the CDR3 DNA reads TGTGCCAGCAGCTTAGTCAGCGATCGGGGCTATGGCTACACCTTC. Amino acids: CASSLVSDRGYGYTF.